The rows below give T cell receptor beta chains drawn from one sample of a study of OX40 agonist ivuxolimab in advanced cancers. Measured with immunoSEQ multiplex PCR; TCRdb has only the in-frame clones, and not every one. The data contain around 31,000 clones, approximately 86% of them singletons. This sample comprised CD4+ or CD8+ T cells sorted from blood, obtained in a trial of the OX40 agonist ivuxolimab. The receptor source for this set is an adult with an advanced solid tumor such as melanoma, head and neck, liver or kidney cancer. The conserved cysteine and the conserved F or W are not part of the CDR3 here.

j_call	v_call	cdr3_length	cdr3_aa
TRBJ2-7	TRBV6-5	12	ASSYSQSSYEQY
TRBJ2-2	TRBV28	14	ASRPPGLSNTGELF
TRBJ1-4	TRBV28	10	ASSFGTEKLF
TRBJ1-1	TRBV6-6	11	ASSDTGDTEAF
TRBJ2-1	TRBV4-3	15	ASSQAQQGAAYNEQF
TRBJ2-7	TRBV11-2	10	ASSGGPYEQY
TRBJ1-4	TRBV30	13	AWSATGRTNEKLF
TRBJ2-2	TRBV4-1	10	ASSQGGRELF
TRBJ1-2	TRBV28	12	ASSLRGRVDGYT
TRBJ2-3	TRBV6-4	13	ASSALAGQGDTQY
TRBJ2-3	TRBV28	14	ASSLIGGADTDTQY
TRBJ1-1	TRBV4-1	11	ASSQDRDFEAF
TRBJ1-4	TRBV27	18	ASSLSAPGAPSGPWEKLF
TRBJ1-1	TRBV6-5	9	ASRTDGEAF
TRBJ2-1	TRBV15	12	ATSGPGIPNEQF
TRBJ1-2	TRBV7-6	9	ASSPGGPYT
TRBJ1-4	TRBV19	11	ASETGFDEKLF
TRBJ2-5	TRBV7-6	11	ASTPLELGDQY
TRBJ2-1	TRBV4-1	13	ASSQASGGANEQF
TRBJ2-1	TRBV4-1	14	ASSQEGGLINNEQF
TRBJ2-5	TRBV2	12	ASSGGTSRETQY
TRBJ2-1	TRBV15	12	ATSRAGGSDEQF
TRBJ1-2	TRBV7-9	13	ASSLEATPNYGYT
TRBJ2-7	TRBV9	14	ASSSYLGGDGNEQY
TRBJ1-5	TRBV7-9	11	ASSSRDNQPQH
TRBJ2-5	TRBV7-7	12	ASSLDRGGETQY
TRBJ1-1	TRBV28	11	ASSLRVQIEAF
TRBJ1-4	TRBV9	14	ASSPDSGALNEKLF
TRBJ1-2	TRBV29-1	9	SVPLGYGYT
TRBJ1-1	TRBV5-1	14	ASSLTPDRGHTEAF
TRBJ1-1	TRBV7-8	12	ASSLATLGTEAF
TRBJ2-1	TRBV15	15	ATSPTSGETGYNEQF
TRBJ1-4	TRBV5-3	13	ARSVTGATNEKLF
TRBJ2-7	TRBV27	11	ASSLSPAYEQY
TRBJ2-7	TRBV5-1	12	ASSLAGPPYEQY
TRBJ2-1	TRBV28	12	ASSFSREGHEQF
TRBJ1-2	TRBV6-5	12	ASGSPVSYYGYT
TRBJ1-5	TRBV10-2	11	ASSETGDQPQH
TRBJ2-7	TRBV9	11	ASSVVGGYEQY
TRBJ1-5	TRBV4-3	14	ASSTSQGEGNQPQH
TRBJ2-3	TRBV30	10	AWSPRSDTQY
TRBJ1-4	TRBV5-1	12	ASSVAPWDEKLF
TRBJ2-7	TRBV7-6	12	ASSLAPGPYEQY
TRBJ2-7	TRBV29-1	9	SVESGYEQY
TRBJ2-4	TRBV2	13	ASSDLRDRENIQY
TRBJ2-2	TRBV5-5	13	ASSFMGSDTGELF
TRBJ2-5	TRBV5-4	12	ASSPGQGGETQY
TRBJ2-1	TRBV5-5	13	ASSLEGVVYNEQF
TRBJ1-2	TRBV7-8	12	ASSLATGSYGYT
TRBJ2-2	TRBV11-2	11	ASSLGYSGELF
TRBJ1-5	TRBV2	15	ASSHTYGQVSNQPQH
TRBJ2-1	TRBV4-3	14	ASSQVSLASGNEQF
TRBJ2-3	TRBV7-2	14	ASSWLAGGFTDTQY
TRBJ2-7	TRBV7-9	14	ASSSESVDFSYEQY
TRBJ1-6	TRBV10-3	13	AISEEGLGNSPLH
TRBJ2-1	TRBV7-6	13	ASSWEESSYNEQF
TRBJ2-5	TRBV10-3	12	AISENGVQETQY
TRBJ1-1	TRBV25-1	11	ASSIGRNTEAF
TRBJ1-2	TRBV2	10	ASSVGFDGYT
TRBJ1-5	TRBV6-5	11	ASSYSVSQPQH